This T cell receptor (beta chain) originates from a study of OX40 agonist ivuxolimab in advanced cancers. Libraries were prepared by immunoSEQ multiplex PCR; TCRdb keeps only in-frame clonotypes and omits some of them. The table records 50,000 to 85,000 clones, around 85% of them present only once. Notes on the study in general: In general, CD8+ T cells held more expanded clones than CD4+ did, on average. At doses 0.1 to 3.0 mg/kg, CD4+ and CD8+ clones expanded.

Points on this clone: The antigen is unknown.

V was clipped by 1 base and J by 0 bases, with 12 bases between them. The CDR3 totals 16 residues. Germline loops: CDR1 MGHRA, CDR2 YSYEKL. The chain couples TRBV4-1 to TRBJ1-2; D uncertain. This specimen was CD4+ or CD8+ T cells sorted from blood, taken in a trial of the OX40 agonist ivuxolimab. This receptor was taken from an adult with an advanced solid tumor such as melanoma, head and neck, liver or kidney cancer. The CDR3 DNA follows: TGCGCCAGCAGCCAAGGCGGGTGGGTAGCTAACTATGGCTACACCTTC. Its protein is CASSQGGWVANYGYTF.